The 24 T cell receptor beta chains reported below all come from one sample, sequenced in a study of identifying expanded T cells in peripheral blood. TCRdb's table, derived via immunoSEQ multiplex PCR, lists solely in-frame clones and lacks some. The table records 50,000 to 65,000 clones, approximately 83% of them present only once. Sequencing was carried out using blood. These receptors were obtained from a person aged 18 to 75 in good health.

The V and J genes are TRBV25-1 and TRBJ1-1; D unresolved. The V gene lost 3 bases and the J gene lost 1 base, with 12 bases spanning the gap. The V gene's germline CDR1 is MGHDK and CDR2 SYGVNS. The CDR3 has 15 amino acids. The chain's CDR3 is CASSDRSYKNTEAFF. In DNA form, the CDR3 reads TGTGCCAGCAGTGATCGAAGCTATAAGAACACTGAAGCTTTCTTT.

This chain connects TRBV5-1 to TRBJ2-1; D not resolved. Germline CDR1 reads SGHRS; CDR2 reads YFSETQ. This CDR3 has 15 residues. Trimming pared 0 bases from V and 10 bases from J, leaving 17 bases between. The CDR3 here is CASSLDMSVQREQFF. The DNA of the CDR3 is TGCGCCAGCAGCTTGGATATGTCAGTGCAAAGGGAGCAGTTCTTC.

The V and J genes are TRBV7-9 and TRBJ2-1; 10 bases are a match to TRBD2. CDR1 SEHNR and CDR2 FQNEAQ come from the germline V gene (reference sequence). The V and J ends lost 2 bases and 7 bases, in that order; junction bases with no gene match: 14. CDR3 size: 18 residues. CDR3 bases: TGTGCCAGCAGCTTAATAGCGGGAGGTCGGACATTCGCGAATGAGCAGTTCTTC. Translation gives CASSLIAGGRTFANEQFF. The full variable domain, in which reference TRBV7-9 and TRBJ2-1 provide the parts outside the CDR3, is DTGVSQNPRHKITKRGQNVTFRCDPISEHNRLYWYRQTLGQGPEFLTYFQNEAQLEKSRLLSDRFSAERPKGSFSTLEIQRTEQGDSAMYLCASSLIAGGRTFANEQFFGPGTRLTVL.

CDR3 region: CASSLVADPWEKLFF. In nucleotides, the CDR3 is TGTGCCAGCAGCTTAGTGGCTGACCCTTGGGAAAAACTGTTTTTT. V and J are TRBV7-2 and TRBJ1-4; D gene ambiguous. In germline, CDR1 is SGHTA, CDR2 FQGNSA. V was trimmed by 1 base and J by 8 bases, leaving 14 bases between them. The CDR3 is 15 amino acids.

The rearrangement uses TRBV19 and TRBJ2-5; TRBD1 aligns across 11 bases. The V gene's germline CDR1 is LNHDA and CDR2 SQIVND (reference sequence). The CDR3 has 17 residues. V lost 4 bases and J lost 7; bases outside the gene matches: 14. The CDR3 spells CASSTGQGAIERGTQYF. The CDR3, as DNA: TGTGCCAGTAGTACCGGACAGGGGGCGATAGAAAGGGGGACCCAGTACTTC.

The chain carries TRBV5-6 and TRBJ2-3; 10 bases align to TRBD2. Germline V gene data show CDR1 as SGHDT and CDR2 as YYEEEE. The V gene end was trimmed by 0 bases and the J gene end by 10 bases; junction bases not matched to a gene: 11. The CDR3 is 16 residues long. CDR3 loop: CASSLGSSGGLMAQYF. The CDR3 DNA reads TGTGCCAGCAGCTTGGGGTCTAGCGGGGGACTAATGGCGCAGTATTTT.

This clone has more than one count but fewer than ten. The CDR3 spells CASSQQGVNYGYTF. The CDR3 nucleotides are TGTGCCAGCAGTCAGCAGGGGGTTAACTATGGCTACACCTTC. The chain is built from TRBV6-5 and TRBJ1-2, with 7 bases aligning to TRBD1. V lost 5 bases to trimming and J lost 1 base; unmatched junction nucleotides: 4. This CDR3 comprises 14 residues. CDR1 is MNHEY, CDR2 SVGAGI, per germline.

The rearrangement uses TRBV7-9 and TRBJ1-2; D is unclear. The germline V gene encodes CDR1 SEHNR and CDR2 FQNEAQ (reference sequence). V lost 5 bases and J 5 bases, leaving 9 bases between the germline ends. The CDR3 has 12 amino acids. The CDR3 DNA follows: TGTGCCAGCAGCACCGCGGTATATGGCTACACCTTC. Translation: CASSTAVYGYTF.

The rearrangement uses TRBV6-6 and TRBJ1-2; 7 nucleotides match TRBD1. Trimming removed 2 bases from V and 6 bases from J; junction bases left unmatched: 9. The CDR3 spans 15 residues. CDR1 MNHNY and CDR2 SVGAGI come from the germline V gene (reference sequence). The CDR3 bases are TGTGCCAGCAGTTACGAACCGACAGGGCGGAATGGCTACACCTTC. Translated, it gives CASSYEPTGRNGYTF.

The chain couples TRBV19 to TRBJ1-4, with 9 bases matching TRBD1. Unmatched junction bases numbered 10, after V lost 9 bases and J lost 2 bases. CDR3 length equals 16 residues. Germline-derived CDR1 and CDR2 are LNHDA and SQIVND (reference sequence). The CDR3 here is CASRTGAASTNEKLFF. In DNA, the CDR3 is TGTGCCAGCCGGACAGGGGCGGCCTCGACTAATGAAAAACTGTTTTTT.

The chain uses TRBV21-1 and TRBJ1-1. TRBV21-1 is a pseudogene segment. The CDR3 totals 15 residues. The CDR3 spells CASSKEGRRCTEAFF. CDR3 in DNA: TGTGCCAGCAGCAAAGAGGGTCGGAGGTGCACTGAAGCTTTCTTT.

This sequence joins TRBV7-9 and TRBJ2-1; TRBD1 matches 7 bases. The CDR3 length is 12 residues. Per the germline V gene, CDR1 is SEHNR and CDR2 is FQNEAQ (reference sequence). The V segment lost 5 bases and the J segment 16 bases; nucleotides outside the gene matches: 11. The CDR3 reads CASSTDRAAPFF. The CDR3 DNA reads TGTGCCAGCAGCACCGACAGGGCGGCTCCCTTCTTC. Variable domain in full (rest from reference TRBV7-9 and TRBJ2-1): DTGVSQNPRHKITKRGQNVTFRCDPISEHNRLYWYRQTLGQGPEFLTYFQNEAQLEKSRLLSDRFSAERPKGSFSTLEIQRTEQGDSAMYLCASSTDRAAPFFGPGTRLTVL.

The chain links TRBV4-1 to TRBJ1-5, with D maybe TRBD1 (5 bases). V shed 3 bases and J shed 5 bases, with 14 bases lying between them. There are 15 residues in the CDR3. Looked up from germline, CDR1 is MGHRA and CDR2 is YSYEKL. Written as DNA, the CDR3 is TGCGCCAGCAGCCAGGCTGGGACGGAACATCAGCCCCAGCATTTT. As protein: CASSQAGTEHQPQHF.

This clone was found once. This chain joins TRBV5-1 and TRBJ1-3; TRBD1 matches at 8 bases. In germline, CDR1 is SGHRS, CDR2 YFSETQ. V shed 0 bases and J 0 bases; nucleotides not matched to a gene: 2. CDR3 length: 16 amino acids. The CDR3 loop reads CASSLAGQGSGNTIYF. The CDR3, as DNA: TGCGCCAGCAGCTTGGCCGGACAGGGCTCTGGAAACACCATATATTTT.

The chain links TRBV7-8 to TRBJ1-2; perhaps TRBD1 as D (5 bases). Germline assignment: CDR1 SGHVS and CDR2 FQNEAQ. Trimming took off 1 base at V and 6 bases at J, with 24 bases between the two ends. There are 18 residues in the CDR3. The CDR3 protein is CASSLVGRERLRKNGYTF. The CDR3 nucleotides are TGTGCCAGCAGCTTAGTGGGCAGGGAAAGGTTGCGAAAAAATGGCTACACCTTC.

This clone has more than one count but fewer than ten. The chain has TRBV7-2 and TRBJ2-1; D possibly corresponds to TRBD2 (6 bases). The CDR3 has 14 residues. The germline V gene has CDR1 SGHTA and CDR2 FQGNSA. V was pared by 8 bases and J by 6 bases, with 17 bases between. In nucleotides, the CDR3 is TGTGCCAGCGGAAAAGGGACTGGGATCAATGAGCAGTTCTTC. Translated: CASGKGTGINEQFF. The full variable domain, completed using reference TRBV7-2 and TRBJ2-1, is GAGVSQSPSNKVTEKGKDVELRCDPISGHTALYWYRQSLGQGLEFLIYFQGNSAPDKSGLPSDRFSAERTGGSVSTLTIQRTQQEDSAVYLCASGKGTGINEQFFGPGTRLTVL.

The rearrangement links TRBV4-1 to TRBJ1-1, with D hard to call. This CDR3 comprises 14 residues. Germline CDR1 MGHRA, CDR2 YSYEKL. Trimming took off 4 bases at V and 1 base at J, with 10 bases between the two ends. Here the CDR3 DNA reads TGCGCCAGCAGCCTACTCGCCCGGAACACTGAAGCTTTCTTT. Its translation: CASSLLARNTEAFF.

This clone appeared a few times. The chain joins TRBV18 to TRBJ1-5; no reliable D call. V lost 3 bases and J lost 5, with 11 bases in between. Germline loops: CDR1 KGHSH, CDR2 LQKENI. The CDR3 contains 14 residues. CDR3 sequence (DNA): TGTGCCAGCTCACCGATAGAGGGAGATCAGCCCCAGCATTTT. It is translated as CASSPIEGDQPQHF.

The chain couples TRBV19 to TRBJ2-2; 8 bases match TRBD1. After removal of 5 bases from V and 13 bases from J, the junction contained 9 bases not matched to a gene. CDR1 and CDR2 from the germline V gene are LNHDA and SQIVND (reference sequence). The CDR3 has 13 amino acids. CDR3 DNA: TGTGCCAGTAGTCTACTTGGACAGGGCGGGCTGTTTTTT. It specifies CASSLLGQGGLFF.

The genes are TRBV5-5 and TRBJ2-2, with 8 bases fitting TRBD2. V shed 4 bases and J 9 bases; nucleotides not matched to a gene: 11. Germline values: CDR1 SGHKS, CDR2 YYEKEE (reference sequence). This CDR3 has 15 residues. For the CDR3, the DNA is TGTGCCAGCAGCCGACCAGCGGGAGTCGGTTGGGAGCTGTTTTTT. Protein sequence: CASSRPAGVGWELFF.

About this clone itself: Other DNA sequences in this specimen translate into the identical CDR3. The chain couples TRBV6-4 to TRBJ1-1, with D tentatively TRBD1 (6 bases). CDR1 is MRHNA, CDR2 SNTAGT, per germline. The CDR3 sequence is 14 residues long. The V gene lost 0 bases and the J gene lost 4 bases, with 9 bases spanning the gap. The CDR3 DNA reads as TGTGCCAGCAGTGACTCTTCCAGGGGCACTGAAGCTTTCTTT. Its protein is CASSDSSRGTEAFF.

This clone came up a few times. The chain combines TRBV2 with TRBJ2-1, with 7 nucleotides matching TRBD1. Germline CDR1 reads SNHLY; CDR2 reads FYNNEI. The V and J ends lost 6 bases and 8 bases, in that order; junction bases with no gene match: 7. The CDR3 has 13 amino acids. The DNA for the CDR3 is TGTGCCAGCAGCGCTGAGGGGGCGCATGAGCAGTTCTTC. This encodes CASSAEGAHEQFF. The complete variable domain, with remaining parts taken from reference TRBV2 and TRBJ2-1, reads EPEVTQTPSHQVTQMGQEVILRCVPISNHLYFYWYRQILGQKVEFLVSFYNNEISEKSEIFDDQFSVERPDGSNFTLKIRSTKLEDSAMYFCASSAEGAHEQFFGPGTRLTVL.

This clone was observed a handful of times. The V and J genes are TRBV6-6 and TRBJ1-1; 9 bases align to TRBD1. V trimming: 5 bases; J trimming: 1 base; junction bases outside the gene matches: 8. This CDR3 has 16 amino acids. In germline, CDR1 is MNHNY, CDR2 SVGAGI (reference sequence). CDR3 in DNA: TGTGCCAGCAGTGGTTTGGGGACAGGGAAGAACACTGAAGCTTTCTTT. This codes for CASSGLGTGKNTEAFF.

This chain joins TRBV4-3 and TRBJ2-1; D remains ambiguous. V was cut by 1 base and J by 6 bases, with 7 bases left in between. This CDR3 region has 13 residues. Germline V lookup: CDR1 LGHNA, CDR2 YSLEER. This chain's CDR3 is CASSQGLANEQFF. The DNA for the CDR3 is TGCGCCAGCAGCCAAGGACTCGCCAATGAGCAGTTCTTC.